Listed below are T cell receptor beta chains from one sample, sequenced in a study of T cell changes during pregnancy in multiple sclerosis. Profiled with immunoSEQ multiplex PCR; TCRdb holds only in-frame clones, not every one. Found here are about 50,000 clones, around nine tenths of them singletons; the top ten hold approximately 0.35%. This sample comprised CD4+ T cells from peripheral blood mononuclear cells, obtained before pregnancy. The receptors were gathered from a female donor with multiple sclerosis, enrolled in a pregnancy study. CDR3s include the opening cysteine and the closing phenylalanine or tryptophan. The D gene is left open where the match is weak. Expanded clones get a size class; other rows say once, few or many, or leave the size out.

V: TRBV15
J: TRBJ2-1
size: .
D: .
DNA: TGTGCCACCAGCAGAGGTTTGGTGGGCCCGGGGAGCTCCTACAATGAGCAGTTCTTC
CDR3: CATSRGLVGPGSSYNEQFF

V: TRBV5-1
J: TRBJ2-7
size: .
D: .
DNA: TGCGCCAGCAGCTTGGACAGGGACTACGAGCAGTACTTC
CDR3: CASSLDRDYEQYF

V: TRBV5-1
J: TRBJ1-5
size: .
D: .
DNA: TGCGCCAGCAGCATGGGGACACCCGGAGTTGGTCAGCCCCAGCATTTT
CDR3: CASSMGTPGVGQPQHF

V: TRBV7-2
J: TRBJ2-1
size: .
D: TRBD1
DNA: TGTGCCAGCAGCTTCCCGGGACAGTACAATGAGCAGTTCTTC
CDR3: CASSFPGQYNEQFF

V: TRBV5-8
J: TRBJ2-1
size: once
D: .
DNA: TGTGCCAGCAGCCCCGGGTCTACAACATCTGAGCAGTTCTTC
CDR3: CASSPGSTTSEQFF

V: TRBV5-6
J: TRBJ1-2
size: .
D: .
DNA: TGTGCCAGCAGCTTGTACGGGGGAGCTAACTATGGCTACACCTTC
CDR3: CASSLYGGANYGYTF

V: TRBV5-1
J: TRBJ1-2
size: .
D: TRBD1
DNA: TGCGCCAGCAGCTTGGGGGGACAGGGGAACTATGGCTACACCTTC
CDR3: CASSLGGQGNYGYTF

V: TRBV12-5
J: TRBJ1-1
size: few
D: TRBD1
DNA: TGTGCTAGTGGTTTGATGGCAGGGGGCGCAGGGACTGAAGCTTTCTTT
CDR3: CASGLMAGGAGTEAFF

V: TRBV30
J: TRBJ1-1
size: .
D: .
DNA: TGTGCCTGGAAGCACACTGAAGCTTTCTTT
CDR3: CAWKHTEAFF

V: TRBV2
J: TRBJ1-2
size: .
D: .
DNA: TGTGCCAGCAGTGAGTGGGGGGGACCTAACTATGGCTACACCTTC
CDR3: CASSEWGGPNYGYTF

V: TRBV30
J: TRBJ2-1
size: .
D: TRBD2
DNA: TGTGCCTGGAGAGGTTTGCGGACTAGCGGGAGGGCCTACAATGAGCAGTTCTTC
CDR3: CAWRGLRTSGRAYNEQFF

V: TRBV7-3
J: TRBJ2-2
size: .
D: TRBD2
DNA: TGTGCCAGCACCATCGGGGGAGGGACCGGGGAGCTGTTTTTT
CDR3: CASTIGGGTGELFF

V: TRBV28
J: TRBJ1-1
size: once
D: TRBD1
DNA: TGTGCCAGCACCCTCCAGGGGGCGTTGATTGGATCCACTGAAGCTTTCTTT
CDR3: CASTLQGALIGSTEAFF

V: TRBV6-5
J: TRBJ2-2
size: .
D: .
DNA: TGTGCCAGCAGTTACGGCCGTACGAACACCGGGGAGCTGTTTTTT
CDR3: CASSYGRTNTGELFF

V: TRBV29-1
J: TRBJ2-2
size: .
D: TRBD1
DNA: TGCAGCGTGAAGGACAGGGCGAACACCGGGGAGCTGTTTTTT
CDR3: CSVKDRANTGELFF

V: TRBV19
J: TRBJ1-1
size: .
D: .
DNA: TGTGCCAGTAGTAACAGGATCCGGGGGGACACTGAAGCTTTCTTT
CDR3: CASSNRIRGDTEAFF

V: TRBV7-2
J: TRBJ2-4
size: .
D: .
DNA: TGTGCCAGCAGCTCCGAGGACTATCGGTACTTC
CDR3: CASSSEDYRYF

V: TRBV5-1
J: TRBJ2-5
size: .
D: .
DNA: TGCGCCAGCAGCTTGGGGGCAGGCAAAGAGACCCAGTACTTC
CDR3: CASSLGAGKETQYF

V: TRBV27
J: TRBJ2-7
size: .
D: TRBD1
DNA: TGTGCCAGCAGTTTAAACGGGGGGACAGGGGGTATCTACGAGCAGTACTTC
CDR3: CASSLNGGTGGIYEQYF

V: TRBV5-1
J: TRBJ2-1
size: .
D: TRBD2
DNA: TGCGCCAGCAGCTCATGGACTAGCGGGATCAATGAGCAGTTCTTC
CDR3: CASSSWTSGINEQFF

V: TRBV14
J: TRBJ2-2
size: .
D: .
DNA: TGTGCCAGCAGCCAAGATTATCCCGGGGAGCTGTTTTTT
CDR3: CASSQDYPGELFF

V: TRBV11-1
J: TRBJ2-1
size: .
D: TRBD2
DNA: TGTGCCAGCAGCTTCGCACCGGGAGGCTCCTACAATGAGCAGTTCTTC
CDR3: CASSFAPGGSYNEQFF

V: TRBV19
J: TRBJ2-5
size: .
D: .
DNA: TGTGCCAGTATTCGGGTGGAGCAGCAAGAGACCCAGTACTTC
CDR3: CASIRVEQQETQYF

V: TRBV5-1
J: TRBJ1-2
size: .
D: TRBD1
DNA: TGCGCCAGCAGCCAGAGAGGGCGACAGGGCGGCTATGGCTACACCTTC
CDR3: CASSQRGRQGGYGYTF

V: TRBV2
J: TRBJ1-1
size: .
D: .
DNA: TGTGCCAGCTGCTCTGAAGGCCTTTCGGGAACTGAAGCTTTCTTT
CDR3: CASCSEGLSGTEAFF

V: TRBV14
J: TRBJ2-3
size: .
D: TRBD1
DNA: TGTGCCAGCAGCTATAGACAGGGAGATAACACAGATACGCAGTATTTT
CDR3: CASSYRQGDNTDTQYF

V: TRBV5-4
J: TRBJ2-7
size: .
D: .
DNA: TGTGCCAGCAGCCGGCGGGGACAGATCTACGAGCAGTACTTC
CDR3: CASSRRGQIYEQYF

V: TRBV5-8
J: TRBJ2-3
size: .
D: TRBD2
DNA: TGTGCCAGCAGCTTGGCGGCGGGTACTAGCGGGAGTATAGCAGATACGCAGTATTTT
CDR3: CASSLAAGTSGSIADTQYF

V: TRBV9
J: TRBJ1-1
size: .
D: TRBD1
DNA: TGTGCCAGCAGCGTAGCGGCCGTACAGGGGTTGAACACTGAAGCTTTCTTT
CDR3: CASSVAAVQGLNTEAFF

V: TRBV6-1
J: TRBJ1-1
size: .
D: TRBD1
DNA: TGTGCCAGCAGTGAACGTGACAGGGGGCGGCGGAACACTGAAGCTTTCTTT
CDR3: CASSERDRGRRNTEAFF

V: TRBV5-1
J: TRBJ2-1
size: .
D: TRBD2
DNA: TGCGCCAGCAGCTTACCGGGACTAGCGGCCATAGGGGAGCAGTTCTTC
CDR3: CASSLPGLAAIGEQFF

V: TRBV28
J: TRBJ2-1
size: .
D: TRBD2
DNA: TGTGCCAGCAGTTCGGGACTAGCGGTTGCCTACAATGAGCAGTTCTTC
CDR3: CASSSGLAVAYNEQFF

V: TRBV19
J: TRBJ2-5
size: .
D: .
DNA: TGTGCCAGTAGTCCACGTTGGGGCTCGGAGACCCAGTACTTC
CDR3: CASSPRWGSETQYF

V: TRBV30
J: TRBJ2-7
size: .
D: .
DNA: TGTGCCTGGAGCTCGACTAGCTACGAGCAGTACTTC
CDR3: CAWSSTSYEQYF

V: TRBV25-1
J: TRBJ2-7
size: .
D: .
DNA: TGTGCCAGCAGTGAACTCTATTTGGGCAGAACCTACGAGCAGTACTTC
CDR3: CASSELYLGRTYEQYF

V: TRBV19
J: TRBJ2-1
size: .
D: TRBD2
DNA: TGTGCCAGTAGTATTGGTATAGTAGCGGGAGTGTTATTTGAGCAGTTCTTC
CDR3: CASSIGIVAGVLFEQFF

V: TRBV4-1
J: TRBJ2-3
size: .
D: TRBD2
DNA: TGCGCCAGCAGCCAAGATGTCGGGAGGGGGGTTACGCAGTATTTT
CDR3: CASSQDVGRGVTQYF

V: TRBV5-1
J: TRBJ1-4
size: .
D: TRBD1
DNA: TGCGCCAGCAGCCCCGGTACAGGGGTGTATGATAATGAAAAACTGTTTTTT
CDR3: CASSPGTGVYDNEKLFF

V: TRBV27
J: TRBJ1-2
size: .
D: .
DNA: TGTGCCAGCATGCGTGTCGGGATTAACTATGGCTACACCTTC
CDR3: CASMRVGINYGYTF

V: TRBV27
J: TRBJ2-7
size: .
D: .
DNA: TGTGCCAGCAGGAACGGGCGGGGCGTCAGGGTTTACGAGCAGTACTTC
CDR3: CASRNGRGVRVYEQYF

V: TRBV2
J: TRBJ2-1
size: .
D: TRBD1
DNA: TGTGCCAGCAGTGGGACAGGGGGCAATGAGCAGTTCTTC
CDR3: CASSGTGGNEQFF

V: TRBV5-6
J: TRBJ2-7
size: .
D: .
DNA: TGTGCCAGCAGCTTCCCTGCGTCTCACGAGCAGTACTTC
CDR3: CASSFPASHEQYF

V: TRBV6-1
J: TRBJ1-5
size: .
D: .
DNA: TGTGCCAGCAGTGTGTCAAATTTGGGGGCCTCCAATCAGCCCCAGCATTTT
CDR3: CASSVSNLGASNQPQHF

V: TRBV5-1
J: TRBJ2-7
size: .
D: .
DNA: TGCGCCAGCTCGACAGACTACGAGCAGTACTTC
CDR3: CASSTDYEQYF

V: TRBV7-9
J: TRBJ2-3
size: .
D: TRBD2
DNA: TGTGCCAGCAGCTTAGCTAGCGGGAAATGGGGAGATACGCAGTATTTT
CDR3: CASSLASGKWGDTQYF

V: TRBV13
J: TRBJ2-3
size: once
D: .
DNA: TGTGCCAGCAGCTTAGAGACGGGAGCGGGCACAGATACGCAGTATTTT
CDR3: CASSLETGAGTDTQYF

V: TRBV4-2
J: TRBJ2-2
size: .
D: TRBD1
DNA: TGTGCCAGCAGCCAAGACAGGGGGCGAGGCACCGGGGAGCTGTTTTTT
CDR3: CASSQDRGRGTGELFF

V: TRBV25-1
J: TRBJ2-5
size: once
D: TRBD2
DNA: TGTGCCAGCAGTGAAGGCGGGAGGGCGCTTCGAGAGACCCAGTACTTC
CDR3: CASSEGGRALRETQYF

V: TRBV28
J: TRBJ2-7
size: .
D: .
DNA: TGTGCCAGCAGTATTGGAGGGGCGGGGGCTTACGAGCAGTACTTC
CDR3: CASSIGGAGAYEQYF

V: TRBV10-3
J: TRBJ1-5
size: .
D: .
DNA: TGTGCCATCAACCAGGACAAGGGTGGTCAGCCCCAGCATTTT
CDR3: CAINQDKGGQPQHF

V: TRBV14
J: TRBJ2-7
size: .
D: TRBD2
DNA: TGTGCCAGCAGCCAAGAGGCTAGCGGGGGGTGGGGCTCCTACGAGCAGTACTTC
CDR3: CASSQEASGGWGSYEQYF

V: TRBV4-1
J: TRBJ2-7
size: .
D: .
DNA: TGCGCCAGCAGCCAAACTCAAGAGGTGTACTACGAGCAGTACTTC
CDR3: CASSQTQEVYYEQYF

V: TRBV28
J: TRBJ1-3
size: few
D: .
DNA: TGTGCCAGCAGTCCCGGGGTTTCTGGAAACACCATATATTTT
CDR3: CASSPGVSGNTIYF

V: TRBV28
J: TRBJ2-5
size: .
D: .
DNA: TGTGCCAGCAGTTCTCGCTGGGGGGGGGCAAGGGAGACCCAGTACTTC
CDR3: CASSSRWGGARETQYF

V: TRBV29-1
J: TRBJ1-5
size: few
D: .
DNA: TGCAGCGACCGCGGATGGGAGACAAGCAATCAGCCCCAGCATTTT
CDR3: CSDRGWETSNQPQHF

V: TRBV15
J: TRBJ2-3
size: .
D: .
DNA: TGTGCCACCAGGAAGAGGGGGAGCACAGATACGCAGTATTTT
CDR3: CATRKRGSTDTQYF

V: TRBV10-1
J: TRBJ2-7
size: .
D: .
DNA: TGCGCCAGCAGTGAGTCTCACGGGAACAGTTTCTTC
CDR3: CASSESHGNSFF

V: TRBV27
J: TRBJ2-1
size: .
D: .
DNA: TGTGCCAGCAGTTCACACAGGAACAATGAGCAGTTCTTC
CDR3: CASSSHRNNEQFF

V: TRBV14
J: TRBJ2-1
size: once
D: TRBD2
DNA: TGTGCCAGCAGCAGGAGGACTAGGGATCTCAGTGAGCAGTTCTTC
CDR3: CASSRRTRDLSEQFF

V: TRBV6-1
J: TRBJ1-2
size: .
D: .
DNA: TGTGCCAGCAGTGAACTGAGGGCAGTGGGCTACACCTTC
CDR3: CASSELRAVGYTF